The next 5 T cell receptor beta chains were all read from a single sample in a study of cytomegalovirus exposure and HLA in healthy donors. PCR employed 60 Vbeta and 13 Jbeta primers. Sequencing used immunoSEQ multiplex PCR; TCRdb keeps in-frame clones, though not all of them. The sample consists of about 210,000 clones, less than 90% of them appearing once. The sequencing sample was made of PBMCs. These receptors were taken from a young woman in good health and CMV-seronegative.

This clone was recorded a few times. The chain joins TRBV7-9 to TRBJ2-4; 8 positions match TRBD1. Germline V lookup: CDR1 SEHNR, CDR2 FQNEAQ (reference sequence). Trimming removed 6 bases from V and 9 bases from J; junction bases left unmatched: 13. This CDR3 comprises 15 residues. CDR3 sequence (DNA): TGTGCCAGCAGACCGACAGGGGCGGACCAGGGCATTCAGTACTTC. Translating gives CASRPTGADQGIQYF.

The V call is TRBV5-1, the J call TRBJ2-2, with 7 bases that match TRBD1. The germline V gene encodes CDR1 SGHRS and CDR2 YFSETQ. The CDR3 is made up of 14 amino acids. V shed 7 bases and J 5 bases; nucleotides not matched to a gene: 8. The CDR3 loop reads CASLKTGETGELFF. CDR3 DNA sequence: TGCGCCAGCCTAAAAACAGGGGAGACCGGGGAGCTGTTTTTT.

This sequence joins TRBV30 and TRBJ2-1, with 8 bases matching TRBD2. The CDR3 contains 16 residues. Germline V lookup: CDR1 GTSNPN, CDR2 SVGIG (reference sequence). V lost 0 bases to trimming and J lost 1 base; unmatched junction nucleotides: 5. The CDR3 is CAWSVGGGLSYNEQFF. In DNA form, the CDR3 reads TGTGCCTGGAGTGTTGGCGGGGGGCTTTCCTACAATGAGCAGTTCTTC.

This sequence joins TRBV10-3 and TRBJ1-2; 8 nucleotides match TRBD1. CDR3 size: 14 residues. The V and J ends lost 3 bases and 7 bases, in that order; junction bases with no gene match: 7. Germline-derived CDR1 and CDR2 are ENHRY and SYGVKD. CDR3 residues: CAISETGQGVGYTF. CDR3 nucleotide sequence: TGTGCCATCAGTGAAACCGGACAGGGTGTTGGCTACACCTTC.

The chain uses TRBV7-8 and TRBJ2-7; a weak D match, TRBD2 (6 bases). Germline CDR1 SGHVS, CDR2 FQNEAQ. The V end lost 0 bases, the J end lost 1 base, and 16 bases lay between the germline ends. This CDR3 is built from 17 residues. The CDR3 coding sequence is TGTGCCAGCAGCTTAGCGCGGGGCAGGGCGGGATCCTACGAGCAGTACTTC. This codes for CASSLARGRAGSYEQYF.